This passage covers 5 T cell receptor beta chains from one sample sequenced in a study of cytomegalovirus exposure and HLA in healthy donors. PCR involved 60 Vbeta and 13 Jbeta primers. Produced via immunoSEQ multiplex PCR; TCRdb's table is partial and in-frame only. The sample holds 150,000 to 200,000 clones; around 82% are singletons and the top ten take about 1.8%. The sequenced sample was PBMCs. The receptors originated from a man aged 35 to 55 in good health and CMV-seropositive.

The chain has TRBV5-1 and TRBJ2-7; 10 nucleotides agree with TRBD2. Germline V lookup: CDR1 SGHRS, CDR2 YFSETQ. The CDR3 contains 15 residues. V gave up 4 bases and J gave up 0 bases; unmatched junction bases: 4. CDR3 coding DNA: TGCGCCAGCAGCCTAGGGACTAGCGACTCCTACGAGCAGTACTTC. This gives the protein CASSLGTSDSYEQYF.

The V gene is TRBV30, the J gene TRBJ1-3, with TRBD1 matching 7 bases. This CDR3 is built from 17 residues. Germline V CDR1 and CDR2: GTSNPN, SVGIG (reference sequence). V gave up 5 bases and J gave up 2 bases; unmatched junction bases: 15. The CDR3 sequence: CAWGGLTGDLPGNTIYF. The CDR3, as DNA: TGTGCCTGGGGGGGCTTAACAGGGGACCTTCCTGGAAACACCATATATTTT.

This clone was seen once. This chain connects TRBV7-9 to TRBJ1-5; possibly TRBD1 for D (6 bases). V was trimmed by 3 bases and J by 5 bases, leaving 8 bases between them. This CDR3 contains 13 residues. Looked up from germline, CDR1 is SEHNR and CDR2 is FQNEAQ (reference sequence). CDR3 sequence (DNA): TGTGCCAGCAGCTTGACAGGAGATCAGCCCCAGCATTTT. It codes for CASSLTGDQPQHF.

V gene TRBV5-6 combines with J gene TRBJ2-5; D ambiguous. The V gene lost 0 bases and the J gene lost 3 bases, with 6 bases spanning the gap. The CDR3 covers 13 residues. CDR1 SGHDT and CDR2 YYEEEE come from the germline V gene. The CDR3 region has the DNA TGTGCCAGCAGCTTGGTAACAGAAGAGACCCAGTACTTC. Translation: CASSLVTEETQYF.

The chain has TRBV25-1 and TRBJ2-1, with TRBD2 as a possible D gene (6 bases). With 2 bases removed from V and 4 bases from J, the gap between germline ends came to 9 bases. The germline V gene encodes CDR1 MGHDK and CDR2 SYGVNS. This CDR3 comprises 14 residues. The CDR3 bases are TGTGCCAGCAGTGAACTAGCGTCATACAATGAGCAGTTCTTC. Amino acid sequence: CASSELASYNEQFF.